Detailed here is one T cell receptor beta chain. Data came from immunoSEQ multiplex PCR; TCRdb stores just in-frame clones and leaves some out. Altogether about 190,000 clones are present, around four fifths being singletons, with the ten largest covering around 20%. The data derive from a study of blood T cell repertoires in COVID-19. Study-wide context: T cells, B-cell-depleted T cells, or PBMCs supplied cDNA or gDNA.

Germline CDR1 LGHDT, CDR2 YNNKEL (reference sequence). The CDR3 consists of 16 residues. V trimming: 4 bases; J trimming: 2 bases; junction bases outside the gene matches: 6. This chain connects TRBV3-1 (or the pseudogene TRBV3-2) to TRBJ2-2; TRBD2 matches 8 bases. The receptor was isolated from a human donor in a cohort sampled during active COVID-19. Sequenced material: peripheral blood. In nucleotides, the CDR3 is TGTGCCAGCAGCCGGGAGGGACTAGATAACACCGGGGAGCTGTTTTTT. Amino acids: CASSREGLDNTGELFF.